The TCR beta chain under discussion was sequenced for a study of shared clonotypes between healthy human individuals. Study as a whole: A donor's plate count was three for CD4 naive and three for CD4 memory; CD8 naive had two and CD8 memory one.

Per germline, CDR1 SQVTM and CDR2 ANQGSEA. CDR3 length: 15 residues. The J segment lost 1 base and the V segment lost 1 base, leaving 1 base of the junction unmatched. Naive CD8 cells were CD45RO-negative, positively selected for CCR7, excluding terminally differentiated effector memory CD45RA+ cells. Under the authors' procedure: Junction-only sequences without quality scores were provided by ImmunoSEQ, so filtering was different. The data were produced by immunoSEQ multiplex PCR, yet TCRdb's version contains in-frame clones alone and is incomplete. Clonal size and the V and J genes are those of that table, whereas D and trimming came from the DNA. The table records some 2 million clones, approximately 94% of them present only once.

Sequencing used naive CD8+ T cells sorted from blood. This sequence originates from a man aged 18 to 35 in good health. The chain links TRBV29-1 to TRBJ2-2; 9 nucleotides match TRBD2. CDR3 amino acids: CSVEGSGRNTGELFF. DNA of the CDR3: TGCAGCGTTGAAGGTAGCGGGAGGAACACCGGGGAGCTGTTTTTT.